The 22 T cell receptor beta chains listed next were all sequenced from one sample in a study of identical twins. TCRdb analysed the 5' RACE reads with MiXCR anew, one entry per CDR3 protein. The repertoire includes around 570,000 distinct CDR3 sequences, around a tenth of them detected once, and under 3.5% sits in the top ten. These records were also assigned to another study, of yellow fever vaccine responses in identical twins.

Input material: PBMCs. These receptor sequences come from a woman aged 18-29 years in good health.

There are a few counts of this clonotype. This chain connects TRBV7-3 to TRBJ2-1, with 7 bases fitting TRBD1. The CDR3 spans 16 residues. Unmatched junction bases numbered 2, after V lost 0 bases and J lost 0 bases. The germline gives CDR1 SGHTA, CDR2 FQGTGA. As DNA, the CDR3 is TGTGCCAGCAGCTTAACCTGGGACAGCTCCTACAATGAGCAGTTCTTC. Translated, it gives CASSLTWDSSYNEQFF.

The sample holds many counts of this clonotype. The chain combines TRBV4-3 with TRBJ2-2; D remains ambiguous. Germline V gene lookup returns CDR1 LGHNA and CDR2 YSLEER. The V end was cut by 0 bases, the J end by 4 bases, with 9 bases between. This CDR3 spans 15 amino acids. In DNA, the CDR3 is TGCGCCAGCAGCCAAGAATGGCAGTCCACCGGGGAGCTGTTTTTT. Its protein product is CASSQEWQSTGELFF.

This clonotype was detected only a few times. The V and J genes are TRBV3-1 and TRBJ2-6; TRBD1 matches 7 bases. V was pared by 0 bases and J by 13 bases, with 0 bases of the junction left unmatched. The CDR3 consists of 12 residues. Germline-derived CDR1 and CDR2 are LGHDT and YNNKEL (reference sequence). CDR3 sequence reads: CASSQEGQVLTF. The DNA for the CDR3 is TGTGCCAGCAGCCAAGAGGGACAGGTCCTGACTTTC. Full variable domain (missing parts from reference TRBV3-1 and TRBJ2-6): DTAVSQTPKYLVTQMGNDKSIKCEQNLGHDTMYWYKQDSKKFLKIMFSYNNKELIINETVPNRFSPKSPDKAHLNLHINSLELGDSAVYFCASSQEGQVLTFGAGSRLTVL.

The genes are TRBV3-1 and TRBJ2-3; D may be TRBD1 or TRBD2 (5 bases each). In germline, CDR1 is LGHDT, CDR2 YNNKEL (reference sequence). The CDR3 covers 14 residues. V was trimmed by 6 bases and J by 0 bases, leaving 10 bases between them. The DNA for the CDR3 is TGTGCCAGCAGTTGGGGACCTAGCACAGATACGCAGTATTTT. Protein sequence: CASSWGPSTDTQYF.

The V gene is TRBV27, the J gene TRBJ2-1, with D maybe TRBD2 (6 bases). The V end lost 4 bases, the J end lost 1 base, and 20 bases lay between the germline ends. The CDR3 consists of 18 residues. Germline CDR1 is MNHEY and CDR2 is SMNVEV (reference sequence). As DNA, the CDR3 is TGTGCCAGCAGTTACCCTAATGGGCCGGGGGATTCCTACAATGAGCAGTTCTTC. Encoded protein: CASSYPNGPGDSYNEQFF.

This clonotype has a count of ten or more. The CDR3 sequence: CSVISANTGELFF. The CDR3 DNA reads as TGCAGCGTGATCAGCGCGAACACCGGGGAGCTGTTTTTT. The rearrangement joins TRBV29-1 to TRBJ2-2; D gene ambiguous. The germline gives CDR1 SQVTM, CDR2 ANQGSEA. The ends were cut back, 6 bases at V and 0 bases at J, with 8 bases in the middle. This CDR3 is built from 13 residues.

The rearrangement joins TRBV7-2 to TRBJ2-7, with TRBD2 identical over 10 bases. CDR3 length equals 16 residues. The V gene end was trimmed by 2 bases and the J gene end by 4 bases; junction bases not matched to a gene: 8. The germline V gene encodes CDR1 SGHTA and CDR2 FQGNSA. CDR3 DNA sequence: TGTGCCAGCAGCTTATCTGCAGCGGGAGGGGGGTACGAGCAGTACTTC. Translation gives CASSLSAAGGGYEQYF.

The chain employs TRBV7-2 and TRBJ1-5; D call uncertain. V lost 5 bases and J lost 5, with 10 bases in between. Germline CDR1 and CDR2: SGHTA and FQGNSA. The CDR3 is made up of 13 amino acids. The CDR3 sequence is CASSPRRDQPQHF. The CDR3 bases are TGTGCCAGCAGCCCGCGTCGCGATCAGCCCCAGCATTTT.

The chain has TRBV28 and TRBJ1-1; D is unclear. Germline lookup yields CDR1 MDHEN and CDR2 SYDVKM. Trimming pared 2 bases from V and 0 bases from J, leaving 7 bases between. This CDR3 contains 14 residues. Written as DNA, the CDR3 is TGTGCCAGCAGTTTAGCCCAATTGAACACTGAAGCTTTCTTT. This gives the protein CASSLAQLNTEAFF. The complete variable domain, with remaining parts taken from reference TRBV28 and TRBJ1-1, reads DVKVTQSSRYLVKRTGEKVFLECVQDMDHENMFWYRQDPGLGLRLIYFSYDVKMKEKGDIPEGYSVSREKKERFSLILESASTNQTSMYLCASSLAQLNTEAFFGQGTRLTVV.

CDR3 DNA sequence: TGTGCCATCAGTGAACAGACAGACTCTGGGGCCAACGTCCTGACTTTC. Amino acid sequence: CAISEQTDSGANVLTF. This chain joins TRBV10-3 and TRBJ2-6; maybe TRBD1 (5 bases). The V gene's germline CDR1 is ENHRY and CDR2 SYGVKD. This CDR3 has 16 residues. The V end lost 3 bases, the J end lost 0 bases, and 9 bases lay between the germline ends.

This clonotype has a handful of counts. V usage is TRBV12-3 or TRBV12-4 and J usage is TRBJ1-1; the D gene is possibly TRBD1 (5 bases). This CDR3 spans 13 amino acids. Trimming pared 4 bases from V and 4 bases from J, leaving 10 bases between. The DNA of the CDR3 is TGTGCCAGCAGTTATGGGGCAAGCACTGAAGCTTTCTTT. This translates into CASSYGASTEAFF.

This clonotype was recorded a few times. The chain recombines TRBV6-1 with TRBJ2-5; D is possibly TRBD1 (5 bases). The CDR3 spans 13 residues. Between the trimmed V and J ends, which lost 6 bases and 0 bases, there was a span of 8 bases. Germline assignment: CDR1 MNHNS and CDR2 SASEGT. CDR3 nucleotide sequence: TGTGCCAGCAGACAGGCACACCAAGAGACCCAGTACTTC. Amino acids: CASRQAHQETQYF.

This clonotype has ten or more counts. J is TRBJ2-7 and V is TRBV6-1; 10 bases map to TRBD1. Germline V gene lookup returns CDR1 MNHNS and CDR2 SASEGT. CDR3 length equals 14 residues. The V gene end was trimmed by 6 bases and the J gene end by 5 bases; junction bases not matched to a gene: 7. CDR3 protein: CASSSLGTGDEQYF. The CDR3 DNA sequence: TGTGCCAGCAGCTCCCTCGGGACAGGGGACGAGCAGTACTTC.

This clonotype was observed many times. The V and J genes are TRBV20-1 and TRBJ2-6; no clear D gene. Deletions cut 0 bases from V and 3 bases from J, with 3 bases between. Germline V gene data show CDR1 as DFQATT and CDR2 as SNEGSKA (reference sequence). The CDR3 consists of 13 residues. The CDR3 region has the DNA TGCAGTGCTAGAGATCTTGGGGCCAACGTCCTGACTTTC. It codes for CSARDLGANVLTF.

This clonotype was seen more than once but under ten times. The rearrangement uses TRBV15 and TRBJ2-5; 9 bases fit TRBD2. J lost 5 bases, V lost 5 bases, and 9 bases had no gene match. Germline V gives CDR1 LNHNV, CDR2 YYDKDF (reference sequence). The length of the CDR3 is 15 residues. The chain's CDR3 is CATSVQAGGKETQYF. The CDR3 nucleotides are TGTGCCACCAGCGTACAAGCGGGGGGAAAGGAGACCCAGTACTTC.

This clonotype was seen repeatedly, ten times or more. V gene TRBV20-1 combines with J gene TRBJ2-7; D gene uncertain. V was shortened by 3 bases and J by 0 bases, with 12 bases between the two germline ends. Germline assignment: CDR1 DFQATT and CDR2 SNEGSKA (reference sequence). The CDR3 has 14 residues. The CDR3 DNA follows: TGCAGTGCTAGGGTAACTCCATCCTCCTACGAGCAGTACTTC. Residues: CSARVTPSSYEQYF.

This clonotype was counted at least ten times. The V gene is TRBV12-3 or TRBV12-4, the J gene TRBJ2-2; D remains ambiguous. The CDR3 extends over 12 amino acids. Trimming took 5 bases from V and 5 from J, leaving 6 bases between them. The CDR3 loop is CASSPQTGELFF. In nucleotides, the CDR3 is TGTGCCAGCAGTCCACAGACCGGGGAGCTGTTTTTT.

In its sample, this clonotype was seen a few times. The CDR3, as DNA: TGTGCCAGCAGCTTAGGGGTGAGCGCCGGCACAGATACGCAGTATTTT. This translates into CASSLGVSAGTDTQYF. The chain has TRBV7-2 and TRBJ2-3, with D unclear. The germline V gene encodes CDR1 SGHTA and CDR2 FQGNSA. V lost 1 base and J 1 base, leaving 12 bases between the germline ends. The CDR3 has 16 amino acids.

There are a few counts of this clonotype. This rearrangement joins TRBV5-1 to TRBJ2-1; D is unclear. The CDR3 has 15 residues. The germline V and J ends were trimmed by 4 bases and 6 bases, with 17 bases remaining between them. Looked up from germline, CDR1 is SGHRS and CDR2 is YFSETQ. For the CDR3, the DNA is TGCGCCAGCAGCCACCCGTATTTTAACCCCAATGAGCAGTTCTTC. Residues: CASSHPYFNPNEQFF.

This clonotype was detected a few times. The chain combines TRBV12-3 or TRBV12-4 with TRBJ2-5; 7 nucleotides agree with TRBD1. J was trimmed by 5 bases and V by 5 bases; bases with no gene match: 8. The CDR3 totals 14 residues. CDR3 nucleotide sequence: TGTGCCAGCAGTACCGGGACAGCCCGGGAGACCCAGTACTTC. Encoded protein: CASSTGTARETQYF.

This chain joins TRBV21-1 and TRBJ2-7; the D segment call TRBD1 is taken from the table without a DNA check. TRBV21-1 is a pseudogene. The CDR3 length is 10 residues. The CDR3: CGQNSYEQYF. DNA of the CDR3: TGCGGACAAAACTCCTACGAGCAGTACTTC.

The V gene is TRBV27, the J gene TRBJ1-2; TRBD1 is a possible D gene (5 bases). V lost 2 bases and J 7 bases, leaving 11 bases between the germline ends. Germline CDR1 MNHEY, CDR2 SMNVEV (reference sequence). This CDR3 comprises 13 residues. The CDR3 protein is CASSLREGTGYTF. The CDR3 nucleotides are TGTGCCAGCAGTTTACGAGAGGGGACTGGCTACACCTTC.